The text below deals with one T cell receptor (beta chain). The data stem from a study of T cell responses to AZD1222 COVID-19 vaccine. Clones were sequenced by immunoSEQ multiplex PCR, and TCRdb holds only the in-frame ones, with some missing. Here the sample spans roughly 180,000 clones, 87% being singletons. Per the germline V gene, CDR1 is MDHEN and CDR2 is SYDVKM. The CDR3 is 13 amino acids. Germline trimming cut 6 bases from V and 2 bases from J; bases unmatched to any gene: 0. This chain joins TRBV28 and TRBJ1-5; TRBD1 matches 8 bases. Sequencing was performed on peripheral blood, taken on day 0 of MenACWY control vaccination. This receptor was obtained from an adult in good health. The CDR3 nucleotides read TGTGCCAGCAGGACAGGGGGCAATCAGCCCCAGCATTTT. The encoded protein is CASRTGGNQPQHF.